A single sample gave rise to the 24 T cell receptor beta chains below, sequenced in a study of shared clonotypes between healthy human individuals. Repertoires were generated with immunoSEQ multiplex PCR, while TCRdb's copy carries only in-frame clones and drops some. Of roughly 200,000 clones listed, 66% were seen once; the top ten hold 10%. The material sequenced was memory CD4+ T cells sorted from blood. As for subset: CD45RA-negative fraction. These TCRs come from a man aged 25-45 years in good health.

The CDR3 spells CASSHGQGVTEAFF. The CDR3 nucleotides are TGCGCCAGCAGCCACGGACAGGGGGTCACTGAAGCTTTCTTT. The V gene is TRBV5-1, the J gene TRBJ1-1, with 10 bases identical to TRBD1. Looked up from germline, CDR1 is SGHRS and CDR2 is YFSETQ. V lost 4 bases to trimming and J lost 4 bases; unmatched junction nucleotides: 4. The CDR3 contains 14 residues.

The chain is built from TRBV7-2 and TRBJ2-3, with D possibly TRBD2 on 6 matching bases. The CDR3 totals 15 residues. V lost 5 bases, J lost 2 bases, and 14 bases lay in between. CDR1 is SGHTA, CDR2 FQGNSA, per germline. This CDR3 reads CASSQLALHTDTQYF. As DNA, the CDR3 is TGTGCCAGCAGCCAGCTAGCGTTACACACAGATACGCAGTATTTT.

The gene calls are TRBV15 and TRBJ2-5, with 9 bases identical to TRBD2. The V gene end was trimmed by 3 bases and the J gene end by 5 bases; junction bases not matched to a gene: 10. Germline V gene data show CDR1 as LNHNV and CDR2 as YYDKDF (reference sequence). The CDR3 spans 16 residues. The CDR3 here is CATSRTSGGGRETQYF. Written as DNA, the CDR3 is TGTGCCACCAGCAGGACTAGCGGAGGGGGAAGGGAGACCCAGTACTTC.

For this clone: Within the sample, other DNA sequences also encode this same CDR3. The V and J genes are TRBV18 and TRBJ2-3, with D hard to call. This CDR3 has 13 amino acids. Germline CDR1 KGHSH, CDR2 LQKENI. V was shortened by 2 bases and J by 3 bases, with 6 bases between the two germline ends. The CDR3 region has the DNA TGTGCCAGCTCACCATCTATAACAGATACGCAGTATTTT. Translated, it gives CASSPSITDTQYF.

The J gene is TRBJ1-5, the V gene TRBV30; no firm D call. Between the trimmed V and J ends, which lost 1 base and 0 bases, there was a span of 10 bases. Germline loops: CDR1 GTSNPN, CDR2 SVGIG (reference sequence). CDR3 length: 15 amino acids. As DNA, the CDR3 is TGTGCCTGGAGTGAAAGAGGGAATAGCAATCAGCCCCAGCATTTT. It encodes CAWSERGNSNQPQHF.

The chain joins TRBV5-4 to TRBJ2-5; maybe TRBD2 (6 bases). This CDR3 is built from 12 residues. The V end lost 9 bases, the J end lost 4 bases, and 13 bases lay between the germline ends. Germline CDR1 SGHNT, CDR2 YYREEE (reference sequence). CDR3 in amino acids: CAMGSGVETQYF. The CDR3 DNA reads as TGTGCCATGGGCTCGGGGGTAGAGACCCAGTACTTC.

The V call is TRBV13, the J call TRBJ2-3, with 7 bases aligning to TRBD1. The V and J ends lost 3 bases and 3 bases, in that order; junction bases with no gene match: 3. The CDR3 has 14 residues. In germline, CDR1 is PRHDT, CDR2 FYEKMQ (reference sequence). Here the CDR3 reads CASSFDRVTDTQYF. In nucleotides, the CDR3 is TGTGCCAGCAGCTTTGACAGGGTTACAGATACGCAGTATTTT.

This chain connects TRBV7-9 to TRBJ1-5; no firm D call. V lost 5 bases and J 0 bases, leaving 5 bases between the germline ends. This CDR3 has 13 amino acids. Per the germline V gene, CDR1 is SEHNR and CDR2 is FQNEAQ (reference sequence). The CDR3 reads CASSRNSNQPQHF. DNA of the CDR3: TGTGCCAGCAGCCGAAATAGCAATCAGCCCCAGCATTTT.

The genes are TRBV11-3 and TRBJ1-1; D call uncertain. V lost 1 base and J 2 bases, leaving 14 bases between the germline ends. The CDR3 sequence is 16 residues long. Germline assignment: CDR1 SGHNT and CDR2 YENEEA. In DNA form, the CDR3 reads TGTGCCAGCAGCTTAGTAAGGTGGGCGGTAAACACTGAAGCTTTCTTT. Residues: CASSLVRWAVNTEAFF.

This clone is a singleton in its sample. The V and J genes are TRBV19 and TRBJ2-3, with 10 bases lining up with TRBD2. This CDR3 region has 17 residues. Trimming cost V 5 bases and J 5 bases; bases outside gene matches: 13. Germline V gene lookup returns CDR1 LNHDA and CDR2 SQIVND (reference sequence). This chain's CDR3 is CASSPWLAGVRKDTQYF. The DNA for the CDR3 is TGTGCCAGTAGTCCGTGGCTAGCGGGAGTACGGAAAGATACGCAGTATTTT.

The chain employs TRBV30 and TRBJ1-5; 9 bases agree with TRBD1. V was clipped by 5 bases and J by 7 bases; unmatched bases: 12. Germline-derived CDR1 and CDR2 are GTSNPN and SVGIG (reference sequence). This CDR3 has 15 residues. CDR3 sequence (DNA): TGTGCCTGGCAGACCGGACAGGGGTTACAGCAGCCCCAGCATTTT. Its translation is CAWQTGQGLQQPQHF.

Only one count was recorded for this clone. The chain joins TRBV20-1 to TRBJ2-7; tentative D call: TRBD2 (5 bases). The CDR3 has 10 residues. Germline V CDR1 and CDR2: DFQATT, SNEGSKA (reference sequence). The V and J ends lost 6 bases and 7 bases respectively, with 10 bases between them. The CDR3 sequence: CSAKGEEQYF. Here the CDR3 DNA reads TGCAGTGCCAAGGGAGAGGAGCAGTACTTC.

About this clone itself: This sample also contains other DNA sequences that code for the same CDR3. The CDR3 DNA reads TGCGCCAGCAGCCTTGGAGTATCTAATGAAAAACTGTTTTTT. This translates into CASSLGVSNEKLFF. The rearrangement uses TRBV5-1 and TRBJ1-4; D is undetermined. The CDR3 contains 14 residues. Trimming took 4 bases from V and 3 from J, leaving 10 bases between them. The germline V gene encodes CDR1 SGHRS and CDR2 YFSETQ.

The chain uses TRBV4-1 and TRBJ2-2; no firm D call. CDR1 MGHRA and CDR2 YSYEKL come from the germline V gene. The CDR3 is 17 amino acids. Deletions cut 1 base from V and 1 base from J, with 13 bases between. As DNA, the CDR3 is TGCGCCAGCAGCCAAGTTTCCAGAGCCCAGAACACCGGGGAGCTGTTTTTT. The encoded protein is CASSQVSRAQNTGELFF.

The CDR3 sequence: CASSPTRTGGIGETQYF. CDR3 DNA sequence: TGTGCCAGCTCACCTACACGGACAGGGGGCATCGGGGAGACCCAGTACTTC. The chain joins TRBV18 to TRBJ2-5, with TRBD1 matching 11 bases. Germline CDR1 reads KGHSH; CDR2 reads LQKENI. CDR3 size: 17 residues. J lost 5 bases, V lost 3 bases, and 11 bases had no gene match.

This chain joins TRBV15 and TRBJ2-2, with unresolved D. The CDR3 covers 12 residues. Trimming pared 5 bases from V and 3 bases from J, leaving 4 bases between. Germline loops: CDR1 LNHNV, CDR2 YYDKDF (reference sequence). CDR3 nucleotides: TGTGCCACCAGCGGGGACACCGGGGAGCTGTTTTTT. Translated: CATSGDTGELFF. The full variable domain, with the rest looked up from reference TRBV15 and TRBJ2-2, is DAMVIQNPRYQVTQFGKPVTLSCSQTLNHNVMYWYQQKSSQAPKLLFHYYDKDFNNEADTPDNFQSRRPNTSFCFLDIRSPGLGDTAMYLCATSGDTGELFFGEGSRLTVL.

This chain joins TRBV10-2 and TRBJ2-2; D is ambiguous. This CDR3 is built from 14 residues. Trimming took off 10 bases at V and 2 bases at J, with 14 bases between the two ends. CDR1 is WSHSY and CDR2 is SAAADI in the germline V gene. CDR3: CANFYLSNTGELFF. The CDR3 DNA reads TGCGCCAACTTCTATCTGTCAAACACCGGGGAGCTGTTTTTT.

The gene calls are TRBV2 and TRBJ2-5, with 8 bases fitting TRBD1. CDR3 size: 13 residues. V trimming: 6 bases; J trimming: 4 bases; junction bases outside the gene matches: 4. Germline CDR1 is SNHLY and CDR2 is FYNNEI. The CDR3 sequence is CASRDREIETQYF. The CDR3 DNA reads TGTGCCAGCAGGGACAGGGAGATAGAGACCCAGTACTTC.

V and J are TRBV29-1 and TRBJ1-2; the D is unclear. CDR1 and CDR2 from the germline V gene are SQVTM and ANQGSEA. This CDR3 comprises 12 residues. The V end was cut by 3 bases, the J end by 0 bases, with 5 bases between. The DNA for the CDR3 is TGCAGCGTTGAGTATTCTAACTATGGCTACACCTTC. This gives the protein CSVEYSNYGYTF.

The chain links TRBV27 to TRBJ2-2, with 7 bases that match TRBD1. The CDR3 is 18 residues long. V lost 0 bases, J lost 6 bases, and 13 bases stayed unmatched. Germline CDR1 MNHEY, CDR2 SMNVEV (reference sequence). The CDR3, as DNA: TGTGCCAGCAGTTTATCTAAAGACAGGGCTTCATCCTCCGGGGAGCTGTTTTTT. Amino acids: CASSLSKDRASSSGELFF.

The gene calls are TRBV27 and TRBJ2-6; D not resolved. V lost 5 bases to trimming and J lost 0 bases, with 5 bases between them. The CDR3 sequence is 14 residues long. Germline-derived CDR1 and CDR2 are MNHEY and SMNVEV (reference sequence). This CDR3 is CASSPLSGANVLTF. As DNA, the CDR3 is TGTGCCAGCAGTCCCCTCTCTGGGGCCAACGTCCTGACTTTC.

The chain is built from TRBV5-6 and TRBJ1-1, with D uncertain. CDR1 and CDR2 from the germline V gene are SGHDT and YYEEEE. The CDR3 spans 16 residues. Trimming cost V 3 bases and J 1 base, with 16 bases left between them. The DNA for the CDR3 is TGTGCCAGCAGCTCGGGGAGCGCCTTAAAGAACACTGAAGCTTTCTTT. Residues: CASSSGSALKNTEAFF. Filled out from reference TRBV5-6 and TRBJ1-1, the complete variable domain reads DAGVTQSPTHLIKTRGQQVTLRCSPKSGHDTVSWYQQALGQGPQFIFQYYEEEERQRGNFPDRFSGHQFPNYSSELNVNALLLGDSALYLCASSSGSALKNTEAFFGQGTRLTVV.

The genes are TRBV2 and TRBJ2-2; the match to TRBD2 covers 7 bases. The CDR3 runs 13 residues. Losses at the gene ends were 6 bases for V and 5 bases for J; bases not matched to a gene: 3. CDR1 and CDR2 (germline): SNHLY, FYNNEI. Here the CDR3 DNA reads TGTGCCAGCAGCGGACTAGGGACCGGGGAGCTGTTTTTT. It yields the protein CASSGLGTGELFF.

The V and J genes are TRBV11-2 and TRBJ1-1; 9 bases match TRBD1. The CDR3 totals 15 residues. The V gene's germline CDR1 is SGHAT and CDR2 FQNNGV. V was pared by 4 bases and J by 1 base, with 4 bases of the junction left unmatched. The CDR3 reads CASSWGTGRNTEAFF. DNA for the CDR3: TGTGCCAGCAGCTGGGGGACAGGGAGGAACACTGAAGCTTTCTTT.